A selection of T cell receptor beta chains follows, all from one sample in a study of human T cells and chemical hapten exposure. In TCRdb, the RACE reads were re-called with MiXCR into one record per CDR3 protein. The sample includes about 270,000 distinct CDR3 sequences, 7.7% of them seen just once. The specimen was whole blood, collected in connection with sensitization to the hapten diphenylcyclopropenone (DPC). Receptor source: a man aged 18 to 30 with alopecia areata. Some clones in this sample may be carry-over from other donors' samples. The CDR3 runs from the conserved cysteine through the conserved F or W. The order of the fields is D gene, clone size, V gene, J gene, CDR3 DNA, CDR3 protein. The D gene is left open where the match is weak. The size entry is marked missing in some rows and otherwise reads once, few, many or a size class.

.	few	TRBV27	TRBJ1-5	TGTGCCAGCAGCCCCCTCGGAATCCAGCCCCAGCATTTT	CASSPLGIQPQHF
.	once	TRBV5-5	TRBJ2-2	TGTGCCAGCAGCTTTCCTCGAGGGAACACCGGGGAGCTGTTTTTT	CASSFPRGNTGELFF
.	.	TRBV24-1	TRBJ2-3	TGTGCCACCAGTGATACTACACGGGACTCTCAACCCACAGATACGCAGTATTTT	CATSDTTRDSQPTDTQYF
.	.	TRBV19	TRBJ1-2	TGTGCCAGTAGTGGGGGCGCGCTCTATGGCTACACCTTC	CASSGGALYGYTF
.	many	TRBV3-1	TRBJ2-5	TGTGCCAGCAGCCAAGAGGCAGGTTACCAAGAGACCCAGTACTTC	CASSQEAGYQETQYF
.	.	TRBV6-5	TRBJ1-1	TGTGCCAGCAGTTACGGGCCAGGGGAGACTGAAGCTTTCTTT	CASSYGPGETEAFF
TRBD2	few	TRBV10-3	TRBJ2-1	TGTGCCATCAGTTTGACTAGCGGGGTCTACAATGAGCAGTTCTTC	CAISLTSGVYNEQFF
.	many	TRBV7-2	TRBJ1-3	TGTGCCAGCAGCTTATACAGCGGAAACACCATATATTTT	CASSLYSGNTIYF
.	few	TRBV6-6	TRBJ2-5	TGTGCCAGCAGTTCGAGGGACGAGCCCCCACAAGAGACCCAGTACTTC	CASSSRDEPPQETQYF
TRBD1	few	TRBV5-1	TRBJ1-4	TGCGCCAGCAGCTTACCAGGGGGCCCTAATGAAAAACTGTTTTTT	CASSLPGGPNEKLFF
.	many	TRBV27	TRBJ2-7	TGTGCCAGCAGTCTGGGGGGCCCCTACGAGCAGTACTTC	CASSLGGPYEQYF
TRBD1	.	TRBV28	TRBJ1-6	TGTGCCAGTAAGGGGATACTAGACAGGGACCTTTCACCCCTCCACTTT	CASKGILDRDLSPLHF
TRBD2	few	TRBV29-1	TRBJ2-3	TGCAGCGCACGACTAGCGGGGAGGGCAGATACGCAGTATTTT	CSARLAGRADTQYF
TRBD1	many	TRBV29-1	TRBJ2-2	TGCAGCTCCCGGACAGGGCCCTACACCGGGGAGCTGTTTTTT	CSSRTGPYTGELFF
.	.	TRBV28	TRBJ1-6	TGTGCCAGCATCCGGGATAATTCACCCCTCCACTTT	CASIRDNSPLHF
.	few	TRBV20-1	TRBJ1-1	TGCAGTGCTAGCCGTCTCTTGACAGTAAACACTGAAGCTTTCTTT	CSASRLLTVNTEAFF
TRBD1	.	TRBV4-3	TRBJ2-7	TGCGCCAGCAGCCAAGCTAATACAGGGGGATACGAGCAGTACTTC	CASSQANTGGYEQYF
.	.	TRBV6-5	TRBJ2-2	TGTGCCAGCAACCCCCAATCCACCGGGGAGCTGTTTTTT	CASNPQSTGELFF
.	few	TRBV28	TRBJ2-1	TGTGCCAGCAGACACCGGGACGACAGGTACAATGAGCAGTTCTTC	CASRHRDDRYNEQFF
.	.	TRBV5-6	TRBJ2-1	TGTGCCAGCAGCTTTCGGGGGGCAGACTACAATGAGCAGTTCTTC	CASSFRGADYNEQFF
TRBD1	many	TRBV5-6	TRBJ1-4	TGTGCCAGCAGCCTAAGACAGGGCAATGAAAAACTGTTTTTT	CASSLRQGNEKLFF
.	many	TRBV7-2	TRBJ1-2	TGTGCCAGCAGCTTAGCGGTCGCGGGGGCCTATGGCTACACCTTC	CASSLAVAGAYGYTF
.	few	TRBV7-4	TRBJ1-1	TGTGCCAGCAGCTTAGTATATCGGCCCGACACTGAAGCTTTCTTT	CASSLVYRPDTEAFF
TRBD1	.	TRBV6-1	TRBJ1-4	TGTGCCAGCAGTGATCGGGACAGGGCCTTCGAAAAACTGTTTTTT	CASSDRDRAFEKLFF
.	.	TRBV20-1	TRBJ2-1	TGCAGTGCTAGGCGCAGGGACAATGAGCAGTTCTTC	CSARRRDNEQFF
TRBD2	few	TRBV18	TRBJ2-1	TGTGCCAGCTCACCTCCTGCGGGGGGGTTTCGTAATGAGCAGTTCTTC	CASSPPAGGFRNEQFF
.	few	TRBV7-2	TRBJ2-6	TGTGCCAGCAGCTTAGGGCAATCTGGGGCCAACGTCCTGACTTTC	CASSLGQSGANVLTF
.	few	TRBV6-2/TRBV6-3	TRBJ1-5	TGTGCCAGCAGTTACCCCGGGGGTGTTTCTCAGCCCCAGCATTTT	CASSYPGGVSQPQHF
TRBD1	few	TRBV6-5	TRBJ1-6	TGTGCCAGCAGTTACTCTGGGACAGTGTATTCACCCCTCCACTTT	CASSYSGTVYSPLHF
.	.	TRBV6-2/TRBV6-3	TRBJ2-1	TGTGCCAGCAGTTACTCGCAGTTCCTAGCCTCCGGTATAGGCTCCTACAATGAGCAGTTCTTC	CASSYSQFLASGIGSYNEQFF
.	.	TRBV4-3	TRBJ1-6	TGCGCCAGCAGCCAACAGGGTAGAGTTTTTAATTCACCCCTCCACTTT	CASSQQGRVFNSPLHF
.	many	TRBV19	TRBJ1-2	TGTGCCAGTAGTGTGACCAACTATGGCTACACCTTC	CASSVTNYGYTF
.	many	TRBV20-1	TRBJ1-5	TGCAGTGCTGACCGGGCAGGGGGCAATCAGCCCCAGCATTTT	CSADRAGGNQPQHF
.	.	TRBV29-1	TRBJ2-7	TGCAGCGTAAGCGGACGGCGAGGTTCCTACGAGCAGTACTTC	CSVSGRRGSYEQYF
.	.	TRBV4-3	TRBJ1-1	TGCGCCAGCAGCCAAGATCGGCAAATGAACACTGAAGCTTTCTTT	CASSQDRQMNTEAFF
.	few	TRBV4-3	TRBJ1-2	TGCGCCAGCAGCCAAGATTGGGGGAGGTCGGACTATGGCTACACCTTC	CASSQDWGRSDYGYTF
.	few	TRBV6-6	TRBJ2-2	TGTGCCAGCAGTTACAGGGGAGTAGACACCGGGGAGCTGTTTTTT	CASSYRGVDTGELFF